The clone carrying this T cell receptor (beta chain) was recorded a few times. The data were obtained in a study of T-cell reconstitution after alpha-beta-depleted transplantation in children. Germline lookup yields CDR1 MDHEN and CDR2 SYDVKM. The CDR3 spans 15 residues. Trimming left V 6 bases short and J 2 bases short, with 16 bases between. Preparing the TCRbeta library involved the use of unique molecular identifiers. Using its own MiXCR run on the PCR reads, TCRdb lists one record per CDR3 protein. The table shows 360,000 or so distinct CDR3 sequences, with roughly 22% occurring only once. The specimen was PBMCs from the stem cell graft donor, collected from the stem cell graft. The sequence was obtained from a human donor who donated a stem cell graft to a child with acute myeloid leukemia. This chain links TRBV28 with TRBJ2-5; D might be TRBD2 (5 bases). The CDR3 reads CASSPGGRTQETQYF. The DNA for the CDR3 is TGTGCCAGCAGCCCAGGAGGACGAACGCAAGAGACCCAGTACTTC.